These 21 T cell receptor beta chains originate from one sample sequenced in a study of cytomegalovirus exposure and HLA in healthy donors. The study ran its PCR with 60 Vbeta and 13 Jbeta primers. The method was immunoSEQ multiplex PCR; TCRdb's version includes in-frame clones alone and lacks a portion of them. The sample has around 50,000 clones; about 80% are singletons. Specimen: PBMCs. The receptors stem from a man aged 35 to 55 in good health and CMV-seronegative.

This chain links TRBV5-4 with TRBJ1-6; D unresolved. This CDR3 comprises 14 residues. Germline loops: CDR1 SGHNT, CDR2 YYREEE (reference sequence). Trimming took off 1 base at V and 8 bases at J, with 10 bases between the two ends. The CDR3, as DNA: TGTGCCAGCAGCTTGCGGGCCGGGGATTCACCCCTCCACTTT. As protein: CASSLRAGDSPLHF.

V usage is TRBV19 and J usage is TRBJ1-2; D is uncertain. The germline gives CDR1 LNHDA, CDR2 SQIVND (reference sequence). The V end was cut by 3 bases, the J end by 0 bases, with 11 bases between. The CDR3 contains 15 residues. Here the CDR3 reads CASSMVPSANYGYTF. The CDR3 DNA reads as TGTGCCAGTAGTATGGTCCCGTCAGCTAACTATGGCTACACCTTC.

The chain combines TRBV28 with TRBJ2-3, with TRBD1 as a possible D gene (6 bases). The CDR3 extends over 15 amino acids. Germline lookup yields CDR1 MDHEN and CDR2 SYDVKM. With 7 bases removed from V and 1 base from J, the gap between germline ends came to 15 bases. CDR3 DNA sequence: TGTGCCAGCATGGCCCGGACAGTAGGCACAGATACGCAGTATTTT. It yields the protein CASMARTVGTDTQYF.

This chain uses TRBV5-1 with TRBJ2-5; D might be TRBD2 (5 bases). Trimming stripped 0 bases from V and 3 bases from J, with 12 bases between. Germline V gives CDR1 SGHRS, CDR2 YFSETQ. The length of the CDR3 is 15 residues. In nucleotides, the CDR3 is TGCGCCAGCAGCTTGGTCGGGGAACCCGAAGAGACCCAGTACTTC. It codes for CASSLVGEPEETQYF.

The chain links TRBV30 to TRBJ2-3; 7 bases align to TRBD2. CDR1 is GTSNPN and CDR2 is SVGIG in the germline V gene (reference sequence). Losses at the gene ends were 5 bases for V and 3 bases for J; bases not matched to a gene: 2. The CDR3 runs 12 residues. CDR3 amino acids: CAWLGGTDTQYF. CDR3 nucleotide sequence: TGTGCCTGGCTGGGGGGGACAGATACGCAGTATTTT.

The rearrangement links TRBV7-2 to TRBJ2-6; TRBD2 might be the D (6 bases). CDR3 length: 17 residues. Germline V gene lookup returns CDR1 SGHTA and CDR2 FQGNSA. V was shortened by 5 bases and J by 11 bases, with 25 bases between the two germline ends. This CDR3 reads CASSKGWGGMGSYVLTF. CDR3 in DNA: TGTGCCAGCAGCAAGGGGTGGGGAGGTATGGGGTCCTACGTCCTGACTTTC.

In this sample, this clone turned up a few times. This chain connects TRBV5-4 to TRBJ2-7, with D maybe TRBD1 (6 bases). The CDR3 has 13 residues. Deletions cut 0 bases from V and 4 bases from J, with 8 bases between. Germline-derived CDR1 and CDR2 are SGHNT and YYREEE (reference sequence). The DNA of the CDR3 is TGTGCCAGCAGCTTGGACAGGGAGTACGAGCAGTACGTC. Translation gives CASSLDREYEQYV.

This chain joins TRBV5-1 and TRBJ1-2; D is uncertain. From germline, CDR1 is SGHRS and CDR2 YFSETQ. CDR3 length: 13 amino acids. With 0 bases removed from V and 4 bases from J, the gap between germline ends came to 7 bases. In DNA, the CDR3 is TGCGCCAGCAGCTTGGACAAAACCTATGGCTACACCTTC. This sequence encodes CASSLDKTYGYTF.

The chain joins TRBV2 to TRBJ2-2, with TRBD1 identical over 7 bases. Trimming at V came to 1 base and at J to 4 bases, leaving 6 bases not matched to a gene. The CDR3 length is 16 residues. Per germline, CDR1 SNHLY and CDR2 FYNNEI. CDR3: CASSEEGGRGTGELFF. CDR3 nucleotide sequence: TGTGCCAGCAGTGAAGAAGGGGGCAGGGGCACCGGGGAGCTGTTTTTT.

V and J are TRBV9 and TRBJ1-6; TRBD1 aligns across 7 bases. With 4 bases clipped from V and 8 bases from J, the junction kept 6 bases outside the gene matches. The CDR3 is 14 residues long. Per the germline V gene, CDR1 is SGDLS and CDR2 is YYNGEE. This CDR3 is CASSTGQVDSPLHF. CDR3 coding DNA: TGTGCCAGCAGCACCGGACAGGTGGATTCACCCCTCCACTTT.

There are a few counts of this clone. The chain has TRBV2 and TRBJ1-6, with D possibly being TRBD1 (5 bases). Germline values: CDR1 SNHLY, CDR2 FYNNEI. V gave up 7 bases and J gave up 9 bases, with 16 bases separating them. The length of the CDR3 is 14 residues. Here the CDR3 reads CASTPGRGGSPLHF. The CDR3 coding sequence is TGTGCCAGCACCCCCGGGCGGGGCGGTTCACCCCTCCACTTT. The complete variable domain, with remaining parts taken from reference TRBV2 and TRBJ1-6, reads EPEVTQTPSHQVTQMGQEVILRCVPISNHLYFYWYRQILGQKVEFLVSFYNNEISEKSEIFDDQFSVERPDGSNFTLKIRSTKLEDSAMYFCASTPGRGGSPLHFGNGTRLTVT.

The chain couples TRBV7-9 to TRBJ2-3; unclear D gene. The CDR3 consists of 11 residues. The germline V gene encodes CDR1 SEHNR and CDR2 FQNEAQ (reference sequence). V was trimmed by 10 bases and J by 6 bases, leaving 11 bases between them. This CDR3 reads CATLMGDTQYF. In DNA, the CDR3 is TGTGCCACCCTCATGGGCGATACGCAGTATTTT.

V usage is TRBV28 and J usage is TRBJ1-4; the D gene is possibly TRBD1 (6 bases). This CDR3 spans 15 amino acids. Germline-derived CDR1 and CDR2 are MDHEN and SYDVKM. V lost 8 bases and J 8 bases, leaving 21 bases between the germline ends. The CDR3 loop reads CASGLTGGAGEKLFF. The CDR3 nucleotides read TGTGCCAGCGGCCTGACGGGGGGCGCGGGGGAAAAACTGTTTTTT.

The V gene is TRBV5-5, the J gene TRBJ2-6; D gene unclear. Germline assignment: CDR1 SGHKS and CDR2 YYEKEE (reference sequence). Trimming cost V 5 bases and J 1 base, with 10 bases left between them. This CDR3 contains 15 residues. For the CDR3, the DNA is TGTGCCAGCAGGGATCTAGGATCTGGGGCCAACGTCCTGACTTTC. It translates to CASRDLGSGANVLTF.

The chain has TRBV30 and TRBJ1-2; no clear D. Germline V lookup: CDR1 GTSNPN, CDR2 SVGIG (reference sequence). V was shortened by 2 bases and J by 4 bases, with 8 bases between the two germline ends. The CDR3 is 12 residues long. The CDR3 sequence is CAWSTGFYGYTF. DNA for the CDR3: TGTGCCTGGAGTACGGGGTTCTATGGCTACACCTTC.

The CDR3 loop reads CASSSGQGTDTQYF. The CDR3 DNA follows: TGTGCCAGCAGCTCGGGACAGGGTACAGATACGCAGTATTTT. This chain joins TRBV13 and TRBJ2-3; 9 bases are shared with TRBD1. This CDR3 contains 14 residues. CDR1 PRHDT and CDR2 FYEKMQ come from the germline V gene (reference sequence). After removal of 4 bases from V and 3 bases from J, the junction contained 2 bases not matched to a gene.

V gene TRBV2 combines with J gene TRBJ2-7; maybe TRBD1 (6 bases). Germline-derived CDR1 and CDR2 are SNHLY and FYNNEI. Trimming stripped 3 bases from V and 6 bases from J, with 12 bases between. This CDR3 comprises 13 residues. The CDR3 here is CASSDTGYGEQYF. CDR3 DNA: TGTGCCAGCAGTGACACAGGGTATGGCGAGCAGTACTTC.

CDR3 in amino acids: CASSEPPTGEIEQYF. The CDR3 DNA reads as TGTGCCAGCAGCGAACCCCCGACAGGGGAAATCGAGCAGTACTTC. The chain recombines TRBV5-5 with TRBJ2-7; 8 nucleotides match TRBD1. Looked up from germline, CDR1 is SGHKS and CDR2 is YYEKEE (reference sequence). V was clipped by 4 bases and J by 6 bases; unmatched bases: 12. The CDR3 has 15 amino acids.

This CDR3 is CSVEGIQGTVYV. The CDR3 bases are TGCAGCGTTGAAGGGATTCAGGGAACTGTGTACGTC. The J gene is TRBJ2-7, the V gene TRBV29-1; TRBD1 might be the D (5 bases). V was cut by 1 base and J by 12 bases, with 16 bases left in between. Germline V lookup: CDR1 SQVTM, CDR2 ANQGSEA. The CDR3 consists of 12 residues.

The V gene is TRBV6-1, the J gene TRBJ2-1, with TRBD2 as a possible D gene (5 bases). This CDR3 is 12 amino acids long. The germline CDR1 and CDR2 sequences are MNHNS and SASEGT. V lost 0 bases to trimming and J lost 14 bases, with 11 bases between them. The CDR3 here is CASSEASQEEFF. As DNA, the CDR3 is TGTGCCAGCAGTGAAGCGTCGCAGGAGGAGTTCTTC.

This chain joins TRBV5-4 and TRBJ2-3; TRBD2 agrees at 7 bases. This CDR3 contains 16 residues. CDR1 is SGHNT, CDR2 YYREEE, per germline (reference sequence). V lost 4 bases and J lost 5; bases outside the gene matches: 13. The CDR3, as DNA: TGTGCCAGCAGCGCTGGTGAGCGGGGTTACAGAGATACGCAGTATTTT. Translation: CASSAGERGYRDTQYF.